Following are 9 T cell receptor beta chains from one sample sequenced in a study of T cell changes during pregnancy in multiple sclerosis. Profiling relied on immunoSEQ multiplex PCR, and the TCRdb table lists in-frame clones only, not all of them. This sample yields around 30,000 clones, of which around 93% are seen a single time; 0.4% to 0.55% belongs to the top ten. The sequenced sample was CD4+ T cells from peripheral blood mononuclear cells, obtained after pregnancy. The origin of the receptors is a female donor with multiple sclerosis, enrolled in a pregnancy study.

This rearrangement joins TRBV18 to TRBJ1-1; no reliable D call. CDR1 is KGHSH, CDR2 LQKENI, per germline. The CDR3 consists of 15 residues. V was cut by 0 bases and J by 0 bases, with 8 bases left in between. DNA for the CDR3: TGTGCCAGCTCACCACCGGGAGGATTGAACACTGAAGCTTTCTTT. The encoded protein is CASSPPGGLNTEAFF.

The chain uses TRBV7-9 and TRBJ2-5; TRBD2 agrees at 12 bases. Trimming at V came to 5 bases and at J to 5 bases, leaving 18 bases not matched to a gene. Looked up from germline, CDR1 is SEHNR and CDR2 is FQNEAQ (reference sequence). The CDR3 totals 19 residues. CDR3 nucleotides: TGTGCCAGCAGCCCCCAAAGGGGGCTAGCGGGGGGGCCGAAGGAGACCCAGTACTTC. It specifies CASSPQRGLAGGPKETQYF.

The V gene is TRBV4-3, the J gene TRBJ2-2; D perhaps matches TRBD1 (5 bases). V lost 1 base and J lost 1, with 7 bases in between. There are 15 residues in the CDR3. Germline CDR1 is LGHNA and CDR2 is YSLEER. This chain's CDR3 is CASSQGGGNTGELFF. Here the CDR3 DNA reads TGCGCCAGCAGCCAAGGGGGCGGGAACACCGGGGAGCTGTTTTTT.

The chain uses TRBV7-2 and TRBJ2-5; 8 bases are shared with TRBD2. The V and J ends lost 5 bases and 2 bases, in that order; junction bases with no gene match: 4. The CDR3 is made up of 14 amino acids. Germline assignment: CDR1 SGHTA and CDR2 FQGNSA. Here the CDR3 reads CASSLSGAQETQYF. In DNA form, the CDR3 reads TGTGCCAGCAGCCTTAGCGGGGCACAAGAGACCCAGTACTTC.

The chain has TRBV6-1 and TRBJ2-2, with D uncertain. The CDR3 is 14 residues long. V dropped 0 bases and J dropped 5 bases, with 7 bases sitting between them. Germline V gene data show CDR1 as MNHNS and CDR2 as SASEGT. The CDR3 sequence: CASSEARLTGELFF. The CDR3 region has the DNA TGTGCCAGCAGTGAAGCTCGACTTACCGGGGAGCTGTTTTTT.

This clone appeared once. The genes are TRBV6-5 and TRBJ1-1, with D tentatively TRBD1 (5 bases). Trimming removed 2 bases at V and 6 bases at J, with 10 bases between. This CDR3 region has 13 residues. Germline-derived CDR1 and CDR2 are MNHEY and SVGAGI. The CDR3 region is CASSYIGVAEAFF. CDR3 DNA sequence: TGTGCCAGCAGTTACATAGGGGTGGCTGAAGCTTTCTTT.

This clone was counted a single time. The J gene is TRBJ2-1, the V gene TRBV10-1; TRBD2 might be the D (6 bases). The V end was cut by 7 bases, the J end by 9 bases, with 16 bases between. This CDR3 has 13 amino acids. CDR1 and CDR2 (germline): WNHNN, SYGVQD (reference sequence). In DNA, the CDR3 is TGCGCCAGCAACGGGGGACCTTTCGGTGAGCAGTTCTTC. Translation gives CASNGGPFGEQFF.

The J gene is TRBJ2-7, the V gene TRBV18; D is possibly TRBD1 (6 bases). Germline values: CDR1 KGHSH, CDR2 LQKENI. The CDR3 loop spans 16 amino acids. The V gene lost 0 bases and the J gene lost 2 bases, with 14 bases spanning the gap. CDR3 residues: CASSPPLTWGPYEQYF. The CDR3 DNA follows: TGTGCCAGCTCACCACCGTTGACTTGGGGGCCCTACGAGCAGTACTTC. The variable domain in full, completed from reference TRBV18 and TRBJ2-7, reads NAGVMQNPRHLVRRRGQEARLRCSPMKGHSHVYWYRQLPEEGLKFMVYLQKENIIDESGMPKERFSAEFPKEGPSILRIQQVVRGDSAAYFCASSPPLTWGPYEQYFGPGTRLTVT.

This clone was recorded only once. The genes are TRBV30 and TRBJ2-1, with 9 bases lining up with TRBD1. J gave up 5 bases and V 2 bases, and 10 bases lay outside the gene matches. The CDR3 consists of 16 residues. Germline CDR1 and CDR2: GTSNPN and SVGIG (reference sequence). As DNA, the CDR3 is TGTGCCTGGAGTCAGGGCCGGGGACAGGGACACAATGAGCAGTTCTTC. Amino acid sequence: CAWSQGRGQGHNEQFF.